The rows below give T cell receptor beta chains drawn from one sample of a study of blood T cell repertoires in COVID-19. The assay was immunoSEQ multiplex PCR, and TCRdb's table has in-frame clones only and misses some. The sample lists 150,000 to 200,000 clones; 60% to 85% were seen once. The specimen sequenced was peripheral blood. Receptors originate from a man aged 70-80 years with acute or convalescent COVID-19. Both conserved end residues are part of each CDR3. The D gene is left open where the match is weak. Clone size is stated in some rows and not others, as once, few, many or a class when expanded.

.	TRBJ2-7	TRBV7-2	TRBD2	CASSFRRRGPSGASYEQYF	TGTGCCAGCAGCTTTAGGAGGAGGGGGCCTAGCGGGGCTTCCTACGAGCAGTACTTC
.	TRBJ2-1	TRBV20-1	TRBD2	CSASSGGANEQFF	TGCAGTGCTAGTAGCGGGGGGGCCAATGAGCAGTTCTTC
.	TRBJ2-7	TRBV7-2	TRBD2	CASSLSWTSPYEQYF	TGTGCCAGCAGCTTAAGCTGGACTAGTCCGTACGAGCAGTACTTC
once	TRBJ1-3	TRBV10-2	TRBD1	CASRETGGFAGNTIYF	TGCGCCAGCAGGGAGACAGGGGGCTTTGCTGGAAACACCATATATTTT
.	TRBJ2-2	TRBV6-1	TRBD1	CASSVHNQGQGNTGELFF	TGTGCCAGCAGTGTCCACAACCAGGGACAGGGAAACACCGGGGAGCTGTTTTTT
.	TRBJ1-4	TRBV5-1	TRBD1	CASSLVGTGGDFATNEKLFF	TGCGCCAGCAGCTTGGTGGGGACAGGGGGAGACTTCGCAACTAATGAAAAACTGTTTTTT
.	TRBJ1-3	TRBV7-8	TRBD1	CASSFGQGTSGNTIYF	TGTGCCAGCAGCTTCGGACAGGGCACGTCTGGAAACACCATATATTTT
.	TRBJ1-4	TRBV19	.	CATREGEKLFF	TGTGCCACCCGAGAGGGTGAAAAACTGTTTTTT
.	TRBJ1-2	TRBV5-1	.	CASSLVTGADGYTF	TGCGCCAGCAGCTTGGTGACTGGCGCGGATGGCTACACCTTC
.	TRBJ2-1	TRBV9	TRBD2	CASSVGGGSYNEQFF	TGTGCCAGCAGCGTCGGCGGGGGGTCCTACAATGAGCAGTTCTTC
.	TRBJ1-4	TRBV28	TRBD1	CASTRGNEKLFF	TGTGCCAGCACCAGGGGGAATGAAAAACTGTTTTTT
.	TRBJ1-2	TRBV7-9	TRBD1	CASSDHFGLGQGGNGYTF	TGTGCCAGCAGCGACCACTTTGGTCTGGGGCAGGGGGGCAATGGCTACACCTTC
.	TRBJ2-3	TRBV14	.	CASSLSQGTHRKADTQYF	TGTGCCAGCAGCCTGTCCCAGGGGACCCATAGGAAGGCGGATACGCAGTATTTT
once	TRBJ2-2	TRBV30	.	CAWDYTGELFF	TGTGCCTGGGACTACACCGGGGAGCTGTTTTTT
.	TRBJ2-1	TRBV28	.	CASSLGGSYNEQFF	TGTGCCAGCAGTTTGGGGGGCTCCTACAATGAGCAGTTCTTC
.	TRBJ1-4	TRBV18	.	CASSPAGYEKLFF	TGTGCCAGCTCACCCGCGGGTTATGAAAAACTGTTTTTT
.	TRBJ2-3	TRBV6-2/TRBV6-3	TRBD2	CASSYSTGFGTSGSTDTQYF	TGTGCCAGCAGTTACTCGACGGGGTTCGGGACTAGCGGGAGTACCGATACGCAGTATTTT
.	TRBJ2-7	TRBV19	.	CASSLDRHYEQYF	TGTGCCAGTAGTCTGGACAGACACTACGAGCAGTACTTC
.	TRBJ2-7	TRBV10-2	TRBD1	CASSALGTGVLEQYF	TGCGCCAGCAGTGCGCTGGGGACAGGGGTTCTCGAGCAGTACTTC
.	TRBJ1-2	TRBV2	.	CASSDWRPNYGYTF	TGTGCCAGCAGTGATTGGCGGCCTAACTATGGCTACACCTTC
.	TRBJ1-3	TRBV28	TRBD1	CASSLDRAGNTIYF	TGTGCCAGCAGCCTGGACAGGGCTGGAAACACCATATATTTT
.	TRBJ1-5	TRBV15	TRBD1	CATSRVGTGADQPQHF	TGTGCCACCAGCAGAGTTGGGACAGGGGCGGATCAGCCCCAGCATTTT
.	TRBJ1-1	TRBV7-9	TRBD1	CASSLDRGGTEAFF	TGTGCCAGCAGCCTTGACAGGGGAGGCACTGAAGCTTTCTTT
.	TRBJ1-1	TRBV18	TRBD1	CASSQSTGWNTEAFF	TGTGCCAGCTCCCAATCGACAGGGTGGAACACTGAAGCTTTCTTT
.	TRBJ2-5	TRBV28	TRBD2	CASVSSGGQETQYF	TGTGCCAGCGTCTCTAGCGGGGGCCAAGAGACCCAGTACTTC
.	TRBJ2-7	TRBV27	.	CASSLRGVYEQYF	TGTGCCAGCAGTTTGCGGGGAGTCTACGAGCAGTACTTC
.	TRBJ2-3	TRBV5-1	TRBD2	CASSPGLSGGSTDTQYF	TGCGCCAGCAGCCCCGGCCTTTCGGGGGGTTCCACAGATACGCAGTATTTT
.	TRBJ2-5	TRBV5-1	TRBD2	CASSLSGGWQETQYF	TGCGCCAGCAGCTTGAGCGGGGGGTGGCAAGAGACCCAGTACTTC
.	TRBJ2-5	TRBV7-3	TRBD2	CASSPRAGGGGETQYF	TGTGCCAGCAGCCCTAGAGCGGGAGGAGGCGGAGAGACCCAGTACTTC
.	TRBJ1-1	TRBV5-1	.	CASARVGGTEAFF	TGCGCCAGCGCCCGGGTAGGGGGCACTGAAGCTTTCTTT
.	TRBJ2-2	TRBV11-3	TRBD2	CASSLWGGSGTGELFF	TGTGCCAGCAGCTTATGGGGCGGGAGTGGCACCGGGGAGCTGTTTTTT
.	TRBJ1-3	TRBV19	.	CASTRSGQGRSSSGNTIYF	TGTGCCAGTACCCGATCGGGGCAGGGGCGCAGTTCCTCTGGAAACACCATATATTTT
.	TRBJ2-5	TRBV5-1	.	CASSLGLHQETQYF	TGCGCCAGCAGCTTGGGGCTCCATCAAGAGACCCAGTACTTC
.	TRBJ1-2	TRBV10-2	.	CASSDRDSHYGYTF	TGCGCCAGCAGTGACAGGGATTCTCACTATGGCTACACCTTC
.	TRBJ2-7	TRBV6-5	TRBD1	CASSPGTGPAYEQYF	TGTGCCAGCAGCCCCGGGACAGGGCCCGCCTACGAGCAGTACTTC
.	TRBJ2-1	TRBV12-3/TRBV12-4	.	CASSFSPYNEQFF	TGTGCCAGCAGTTTCTCTCCCTACAATGAGCAGTTCTTC
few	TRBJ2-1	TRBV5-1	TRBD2	CASSYPSGGGAGNYNEQFF	TGCGCCAGCAGCTACCCGTCCGGCGGGGGGGCCGGGAACTACAATGAGCAGTTCTTC
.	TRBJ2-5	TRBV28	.	CASSSPRQAQETQYF	TGTGCCAGCAGTTCCCCCCGACAAGCCCAAGAGACCCAGTACTTC
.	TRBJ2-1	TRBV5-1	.	CASSSRLEGSYNEQFF	TGCGCCAGCAGCTCAAGACTAGAGGGCTCCTACAATGAGCAGTTCTTC
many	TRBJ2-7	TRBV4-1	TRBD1	CASSQVGQGAYEQYF	TGCGCCAGCAGCCAAGTTGGACAGGGGGCATACGAGCAGTACTTC
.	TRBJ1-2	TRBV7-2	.	CASSFNRANYGYTF	TGTGCCAGCAGCTTTAACAGAGCTAACTATGGCTACACCTTC
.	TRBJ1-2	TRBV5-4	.	CASSDASGYGYTF	TGTGCCAGCAGCGACGCTAGCGGCTATGGCTACACCTTC
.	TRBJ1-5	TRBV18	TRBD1	CASSPGQGILPQHF	TGTGCCAGCTCACCGGGACAGGGGATTCTGCCCCAGCATTTT
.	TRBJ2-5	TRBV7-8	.	CASSVTQGLGETQYF	TGTGCCAGCAGCGTAACCCAGGGTTTGGGGGAGACCCAGTACTTC
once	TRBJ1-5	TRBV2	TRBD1	CASRDRGGNQPQHF	TGTGCCAGCAGGGACAGGGGAGGCAATCAGCCCCAGCATTTT
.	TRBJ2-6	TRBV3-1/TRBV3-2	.	CASSLSGADSGANVLTF	TGTGCCAGCAGTCTCAGTGGAGCGGATTCTGGGGCCAACGTCCTGACTTTC
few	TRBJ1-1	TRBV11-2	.	CASSTQGSTEAFF	TGTGCCAGCAGCACTCAGGGGAGTACTGAAGCTTTCTTT
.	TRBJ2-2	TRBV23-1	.	CASSQSSGGVDGELFF	TGCGCCAGCAGTCAATCATCGGGGGGCGTGGACGGGGAGCTGTTTTTT
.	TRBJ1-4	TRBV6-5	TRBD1	CASRDRATNEKLFF	TGTGCCAGCAGGGACAGGGCTACTAATGAAAAACTGTTTTTT
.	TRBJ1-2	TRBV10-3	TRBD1	CAISGTGLVVGGYTF	TGTGCCATCAGTGGGACAGGGTTAGTCGTGGGAGGCTACACCTTC
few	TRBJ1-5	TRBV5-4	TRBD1	CASSVQGAGNQPQHF	TGTGCCAGCAGCGTGCAGGGGGCGGGCAATCAGCCCCAGCATTTT
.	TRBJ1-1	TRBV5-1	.	CASSRLDSNTEAFF	TGCGCCAGCAGCCGTTTGGACAGTAACACTGAAGCTTTCTTT